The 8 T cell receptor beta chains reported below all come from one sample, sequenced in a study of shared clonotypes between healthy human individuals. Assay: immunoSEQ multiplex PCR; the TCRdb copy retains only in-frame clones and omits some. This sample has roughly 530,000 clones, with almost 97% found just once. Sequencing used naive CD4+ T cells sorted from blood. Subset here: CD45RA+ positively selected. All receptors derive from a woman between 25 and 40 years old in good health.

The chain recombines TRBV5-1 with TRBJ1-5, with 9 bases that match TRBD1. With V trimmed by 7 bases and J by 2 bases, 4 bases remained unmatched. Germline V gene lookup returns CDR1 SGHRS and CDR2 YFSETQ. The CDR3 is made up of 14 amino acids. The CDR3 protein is CASCRDRGNQPQHF. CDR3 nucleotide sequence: TGCGCCAGCTGCCGGGACAGGGGCAATCAGCCCCAGCATTTT.

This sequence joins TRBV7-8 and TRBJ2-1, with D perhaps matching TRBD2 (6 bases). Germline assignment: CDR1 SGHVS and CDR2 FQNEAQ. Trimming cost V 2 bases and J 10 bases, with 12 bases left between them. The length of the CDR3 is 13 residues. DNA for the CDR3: TGTGCCAGCAGCTTATTAAGCGGGTCCGAGCAGTTCTTC. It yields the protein CASSLLSGSEQFF.

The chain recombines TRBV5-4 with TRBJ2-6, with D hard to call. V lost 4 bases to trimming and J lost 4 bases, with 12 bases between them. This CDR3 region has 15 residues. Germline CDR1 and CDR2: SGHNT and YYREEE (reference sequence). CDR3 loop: CASSPALAGANVLTF. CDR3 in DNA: TGTGCCAGCAGCCCTGCCCTCGCCGGGGCCAACGTCCTGACTTTC.

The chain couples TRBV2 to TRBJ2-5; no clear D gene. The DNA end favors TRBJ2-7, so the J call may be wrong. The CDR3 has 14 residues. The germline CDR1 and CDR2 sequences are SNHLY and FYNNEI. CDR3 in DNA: TGTGCCAGCAGTTCTGGGTTCAACCGGTACGAGCAGTACTTC. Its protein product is CASSSGFNRYEQYF.

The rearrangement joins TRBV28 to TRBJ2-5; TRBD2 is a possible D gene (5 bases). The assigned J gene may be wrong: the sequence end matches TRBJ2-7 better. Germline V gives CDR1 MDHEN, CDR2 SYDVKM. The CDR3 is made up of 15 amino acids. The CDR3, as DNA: TGTGCCAGCAGTTCCCCCTCTTTAGCGACCTACGAGCAGTACTTC. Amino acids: CASSSPSLATYEQYF.

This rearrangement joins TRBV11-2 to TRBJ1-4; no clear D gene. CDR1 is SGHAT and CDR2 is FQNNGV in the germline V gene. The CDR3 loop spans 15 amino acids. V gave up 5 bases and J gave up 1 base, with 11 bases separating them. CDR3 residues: CASSPQPRTNEKLFF. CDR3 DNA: TGTGCCAGCAGCCCTCAACCGAGAACTAATGAAAAACTGTTTTTT.

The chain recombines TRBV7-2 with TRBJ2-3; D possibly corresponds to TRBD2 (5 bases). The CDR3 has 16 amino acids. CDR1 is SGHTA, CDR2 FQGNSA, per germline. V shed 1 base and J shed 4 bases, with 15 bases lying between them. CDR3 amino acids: CASSLVASPTSDTQYF. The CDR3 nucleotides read TGTGCCAGCAGCTTAGTCGCTAGCCCGACCTCAGATACGCAGTATTTT.

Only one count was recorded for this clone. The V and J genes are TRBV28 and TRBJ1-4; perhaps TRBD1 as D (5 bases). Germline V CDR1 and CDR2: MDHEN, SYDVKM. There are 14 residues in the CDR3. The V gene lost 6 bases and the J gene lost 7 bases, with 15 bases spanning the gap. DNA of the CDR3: TGTGCCAGCAGGCCCCAGGGTGGTGGTGAAAAACTGTTTTTT. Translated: CASRPQGGGEKLFF.